This T cell receptor (beta chain) originates from a study of T cell changes during pregnancy in multiple sclerosis. The assay was immunoSEQ multiplex PCR, and TCRdb's table has in-frame clones only and misses some. There are about 60,000 clones in the sample; 80% to 95% occur only once, and 0.65% to 0.9% lies in the top ten. This clone was counted between two and nine times. CDR1 and CDR2 (germline): LGHNA, YSLEER. Losses at the gene ends were 6 bases for V and 1 base for J; bases not matched to a gene: 11. The CDR3 covers 16 residues. The sequence came from a female donor with multiple sclerosis, enrolled in a pregnancy study. The chain joins TRBV4-3 to TRBJ2-5, with 7 bases fitting TRBD2. Sequences were derived from peripheral blood, sampled in the first trimester of pregnancy. The CDR3 region is CASSMGGKGAQETQYF. As DNA, the CDR3 is TGCGCCAGCAGTATGGGGGGGAAAGGGGCCCAAGAGACCCAGTACTTC.